One T cell receptor beta chain is described in this entry. The data belong to a study of Ad26.COV2.S vaccination and SARS-CoV-2 variants. Study in general: Sample donor was a member of the COV1001 Ad26.COV2.S trial arm. In the study, Ad26.COV2.S was injected intramuscularly once, or twice 56 days apart.

Treatment specified: 15 to 20 received Ad26.COV2.S at low or high dose, single or two shots; 5 received placebo; per-sample allocation not given. Sampling was performed 63 days after the first vaccine or placebo injection. Whoever gave the sample was an adult aged 18-55 years in Boston. Ad26.COV2.S expressed prefusion-stabilized spike from the original Wuhan strain. The table came from immunoSEQ multiplex PCR; TCRdb's copy has only in-frame clones and leaves some out. The sample contains some 370,000 clones, roughly 80% of which appear only once. The TCR comes from a person between 18 and 59 years old who received the Ad26.COV2.S COVID-19 vaccine or a placebo. The sequenced sample was peripheral blood, obtained in a trial of Ad26.COV2.S vaccine versus placebo.

The CDR3: CASSLARERGNEQFF. DNA for the CDR3: TGTGCCAGCAGCTTAGCGAGGGAAAGGGGCAATGAGCAGTTCTTC. The V and J genes are TRBV7-9 and TRBJ2-1, with D perhaps given as TRBD1 or TRBD2 (5 bases each). CDR1 and CDR2 (germline): SEHNR, FQNEAQ (reference sequence). The V gene lost 0 bases and the J gene lost 6 bases, with 12 bases spanning the gap. This CDR3 is 15 amino acids long. Full variable domain (rest looked up from reference TRBV7-9 and TRBJ2-1): DTGVSQNPRHKITKRGQNVTFRCDPISEHNRLYWYRQTLGQGPEFLTYFQNEAQLEKSRLLSDRFSAERPKGSFSTLEIQRTEQGDSAMYLCASSLARERGNEQFFGPGTRLTVL.